Listed here are 10 T cell receptor beta chains from one sample, sequenced in a study of blood T cell repertoires in COVID-19. Using immunoSEQ multiplex PCR, the repertoire was profiled, and TCRdb retains in-frame clones only, with some absent. This sample carries about 120,000 clones, less than 90% of them seen once, and the ten largest clones take 2% to 2.5%. Sequencing used peripheral blood. The source of these receptors is a man aged 25 to 40 with acute or convalescent COVID-19.

V usage is TRBV19 and J usage is TRBJ2-1; tentative D call: TRBD2 (7 bases). V was shortened by 10 bases and J by 6 bases, with 25 bases between the two germline ends. The germline V gene has CDR1 LNHDA and CDR2 SQIVND (reference sequence). This CDR3 is built from 16 residues. The CDR3 sequence is CATDHSRGGRGNEQFF. The CDR3 DNA follows: TGTGCCACCGACCATTCGAGGGGGGGGCGAGGCAATGAGCAGTTCTTC.

The genes are TRBV18 and TRBJ2-7, with D uncertain. With 3 bases removed from V and 0 bases from J, the gap between germline ends came to 3 bases. CDR1 and CDR2 from the germline V gene are KGHSH and LQKENI. The CDR3 totals 12 residues. CDR3 loop: CASSPNSYEQYF. The CDR3 nucleotides are TGTGCCAGCTCACCTAACTCCTACGAGCAGTACTTC.

The chain combines TRBV10-3 with TRBJ1-1; 7 bases match TRBD1. The CDR3 sequence is 15 residues long. V shed 0 bases and J 1 base; nucleotides not matched to a gene: 2. Germline CDR1 ENHRY, CDR2 SYGVKD. CDR3 in DNA: TGTGCCATCAGTGAGTCCAGGGGGGAGAACACTGAAGCTTTCTTT. Translation: CAISESRGENTEAFF.

V is TRBV14 and J is TRBJ2-1, with no clear D. The germline gives CDR1 SGHDN, CDR2 FVKESK. V was shortened by 2 bases and J by 6 bases, with 11 bases between the two germline ends. The CDR3 has 14 residues. CDR3 region: CASSQRLISNEQFF. CDR3 DNA: TGTGCCAGCAGCCAACGGTTGATCTCCAATGAGCAGTTCTTC.

The chain carries TRBV6-5 and TRBJ1-1, with D unclear. The CDR3 runs to 13 residues. Trimming pared 10 bases from V and 1 base from J, leaving 13 bases between. The V gene's germline CDR1 is MNHEY and CDR2 SVGAGI. The CDR3: CAISVGRNTEAFF. The CDR3 nucleotides are TGTGCCATCTCTGTGGGGAGGAACACTGAAGCTTTCTTT.

The J gene is TRBJ1-5, the V gene TRBV6-1, with TRBD1 matching 9 bases. The CDR3 loop spans 16 amino acids. V lost 2 bases and J lost 3; bases outside the gene matches: 5. CDR1 is MNHNS, CDR2 SASEGT, per germline. The CDR3 reads CASSELTGGVNQPQHF. CDR3 bases: TGTGCCAGCAGTGAACTGACAGGGGGGGTCAATCAGCCCCAGCATTTT.

This clone was seen only a few times. V is TRBV6-5 and J is TRBJ2-1, with 7 bases matching TRBD2. Losses at the gene ends were 0 bases for V and 3 bases for J; bases not matched to a gene: 5. The CDR3 length is 16 residues. Germline V gene sequence: CDR1 MNHEY, CDR2 SVGAGI. This CDR3 is CASSYSAGEIYNEQFF. The CDR3 DNA follows: TGTGCCAGCAGTTACTCGGCGGGGGAAATCTACAATGAGCAGTTCTTC.

The chain is built from TRBV27 and TRBJ2-2; D is undetermined. Trimming took 3 bases from V and 1 from J, leaving 3 bases between them. Germline-derived CDR1 and CDR2 are MNHEY and SMNVEV (reference sequence). The CDR3 is 13 amino acids. The CDR3 loop reads CASSFQNTGELFF. CDR3 nucleotides: TGTGCCAGCAGTTTTCAGAACACCGGGGAGCTGTTTTTT.

The J gene is TRBJ2-1, the V gene TRBV4-1; 12 nucleotides agree with TRBD2. The CDR3 is 15 residues long. The germline gives CDR1 MGHRA, CDR2 YSYEKL. With V trimmed by 0 bases and J by 9 bases, 3 bases remained unmatched. The CDR3 loop reads CASSQEVLAGGEQFF. CDR3 DNA sequence: TGCGCCAGCAGCCAAGAGGTACTAGCGGGAGGTGAGCAGTTCTTC.

V and J are TRBV3-1 (or the pseudogene TRBV3-2) and TRBJ2-1; no clear D gene. This CDR3 region has 14 residues. V lost 7 bases to trimming and J lost 4 bases, with 14 bases between them. Germline CDR1 and CDR2: LGHDT and YNNKEL (reference sequence). The CDR3 here is CASTPRGNYNEQFF. The CDR3 bases are TGTGCCAGCACCCCGCGCGGAAATTACAATGAGCAGTTCTTC.